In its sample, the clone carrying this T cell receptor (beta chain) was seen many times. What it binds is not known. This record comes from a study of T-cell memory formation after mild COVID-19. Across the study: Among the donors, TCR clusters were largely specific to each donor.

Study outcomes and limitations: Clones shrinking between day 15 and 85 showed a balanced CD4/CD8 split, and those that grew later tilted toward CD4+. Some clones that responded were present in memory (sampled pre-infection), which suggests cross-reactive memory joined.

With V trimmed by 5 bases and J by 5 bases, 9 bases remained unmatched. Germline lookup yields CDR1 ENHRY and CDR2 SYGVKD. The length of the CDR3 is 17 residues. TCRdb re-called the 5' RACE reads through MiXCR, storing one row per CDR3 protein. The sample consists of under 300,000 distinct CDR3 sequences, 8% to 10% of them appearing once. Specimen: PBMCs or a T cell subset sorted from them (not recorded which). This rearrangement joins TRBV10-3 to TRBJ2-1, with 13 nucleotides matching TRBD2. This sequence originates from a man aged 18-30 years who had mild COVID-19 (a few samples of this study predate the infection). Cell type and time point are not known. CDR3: CAISRTSGGGGDNEQFF. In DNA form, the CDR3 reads TGTGCCATCAGTAGGACTAGCGGGGGCGGTGGTGACAATGAGCAGTTCTTC.